This TCR beta chain came from a study of blood T cells in healthy people across ages. Samples had at least 6.5 million PBMCs isolated from them. This CDR3 contains 15 residues. Germline V gene sequence: CDR1 DFQATT, CDR2 SNEGSKA (reference sequence). Trimming shortened V by 6 bases and J by 6 bases, and 21 bases separated the two germline ends. This clonotype was counted once. Sample-barcoded 5' priming and a J-beta primer mix drove a second PCR of about 6 to 12 cycles. A template-switch adaptor that had 12 random nucleotides put a tag on each cDNA molecule. One entry per CDR3 protein results from TCRdb running MiXCR on the 5' RACE reads. The sample shows approximately 800,000 distinct CDR3 sequences, 58% of them seen only once.

The V call is TRBV20-1, the J call TRBJ2-1; perhaps TRBD2 as D (6 bases). The specimen was blood. This TCR derives from a man aged 30 to 39 in good health. The CDR3 region is CSAADGRRRGNEQFF. The DNA of the CDR3 is TGCAGTGCCGCAGACGGCCGCAGGAGGGGCAATGAGCAGTTCTTC.